The entry below describes one T cell receptor (beta chain). Its antigen is not identified. This entry comes from a study of T cells in localized non-small cell lung cancer. Study findings and constraints: Prolonged overall survival went with higher T cell density in the blood. Adjacent lung had a median roughly 50 of the 100 largest tumor clones.

CDR3 length equals 14 residues. V shed 4 bases and J shed 5 bases, with 14 bases lying between them. In germline, CDR1 is LNHDA, CDR2 SQIVND (reference sequence). The assay was immunoSEQ multiplex PCR, and TCRdb's table has in-frame clones only and misses some. The data hold 800 or so clones, with roughly 35% observed a single time. The chain joins TRBV19 to TRBJ2-5, with D possibly being TRBD2 (7 bases). This sequence was found in a male donor aged 60 or older with stage II squamous cell lung carcinoma. The sequenced sample was normal lung tissue next to the tumor, obtained before any cancer treatment. The CDR3 bases are TGTGCCAGTAGTAGGGGGGGGGCGAGTGAGACCCAGTACTTC. Translated: CASSRGGASETQYF.